The next 8 T cell receptor beta chains were all read from a single sample in a study of T cells after yellow fever vaccination. TCRdb redid the calling of the 5' RACE reads with MiXCR, one entry per CDR3 protein. The sample lists a few hundred thousand distinct CDR3 sequences; less than 9.5% were seen once. Material: CD4+ T cells sorted from PBMCs, obtained 5 days after the yellow fever booster vaccination. The receptor set was obtained from a man between 18 and 35 years old who received the YFV17D yellow fever vaccine.

V and J are TRBV20-1 and TRBJ2-3; D is uncertain. The CDR3 is 15 residues long. Germline V lookup: CDR1 DFQATT, CDR2 SNEGSKA (reference sequence). Trimming shortened V by 6 bases and J by 1 base, and 17 bases separated the two germline ends. CDR3 bases: TGCAGTGCCAACCCCCACCATAGGGGCACAGATACGCAGTATTTT. It encodes CSANPHHRGTDTQYF.

Here the CDR3 DNA reads TGTGCCTGGAGTACGACAGGGGGCACTGAAGCTTTCTTT. This gives the protein CAWSTTGGTEAFF. The V and J genes are TRBV30 and TRBJ1-1; 9 bases line up with TRBD1. This CDR3 region has 13 residues. V shed 2 bases, J shed 4 bases, and the junction held 2 bases outside the gene matches. The germline gives CDR1 GTSNPN, CDR2 SVGIG (reference sequence).

The CDR3 region is CASSSLQGLYEQYF. CDR3 bases: TGTGCCAGCAGCTCCTTACAGGGGCTTTACGAGCAGTACTTC. The chain carries TRBV11-2 and TRBJ2-7; TRBD1 matches at 7 bases. CDR1 and CDR2 from the germline V gene are SGHAT and FQNNGV. CDR3 size: 14 residues. After removal of 4 bases from V and 4 bases from J, the junction contained 7 bases not matched to a gene.

The V gene is TRBV9, the J gene TRBJ2-5, with D possibly being TRBD1 or TRBD2 (5 bases each). The germline V and J ends were trimmed by 3 bases and 5 bases, with 14 bases remaining between them. This CDR3 contains 14 residues. Germline values: CDR1 SGDLS, CDR2 YYNGEE. The CDR3 here is CASSAGAFSETQYF. DNA of the CDR3: TGTGCCAGCAGCGCCGGGGCGTTCTCTGAGACCCAGTACTTC. Filled out from reference TRBV9 and TRBJ2-5, the complete variable domain reads DSGVTQTPKHLITATGQRVTLRCSPRSGDLSVYWYQQSLDQGLQFLIQYYNGEERAKGNILERFSAQQFPDLHSELNLSSLELGDSALYFCASSAGAFSETQYFGPGTRLLVL.

This rearrangement joins TRBV29-1 to TRBJ2-2; maybe TRBD2 (7 bases). Germline lookup yields CDR1 SQVTM and CDR2 ANQGSEA. CDR3 size: 13 residues. The V gene lost 7 bases and the J gene lost 0 bases, with 9 bases spanning the gap. The CDR3 DNA reads TGCAGCGCGGGGGGCCCGAACACCGGGGAGCTGTTTTTT. It translates to CSAGGPNTGELFF.

The J gene is TRBJ1-1, the V gene TRBV12-5; 8 nucleotides agree with TRBD1. V gave up 1 base and J gave up 8 bases; unmatched junction bases: 0. Germline V lookup: CDR1 LGHNT, CDR2 FRNRAP. This CDR3 contains 12 residues. In DNA form, the CDR3 reads TGTGCTAGTGGTTTGGGACAGGGGGAAGCTTTCTTT. Protein product: CASGLGQGEAFF.

This clonotype was observed at least ten times. V and J are TRBV11-2 and TRBJ2-5; D ambiguous. This CDR3 spans 13 amino acids. CDR1 and CDR2 (germline): SGHAT, FQNNGV. The V gene lost 2 bases and the J gene lost 3 bases, with 7 bases spanning the gap. The DNA of the CDR3 is TGTGCCAGCAGCTTACAGATTGAAGAGACCCAGTACTTC. Its protein is CASSLQIEETQYF.

This sequence joins TRBV24-1 and TRBJ2-6, with D possibly being TRBD2 (6 bases). The CDR3 is made up of 17 amino acids. V was shortened by 5 bases and J by 0 bases, with 13 bases between the two germline ends. Germline-derived CDR1 and CDR2 are KGHDR and SFDVKD. CDR3 sequence reads: CATSGRGSRSGANVLTF. The CDR3 DNA reads as TGTGCCACCAGTGGGCGGGGCTCACGCTCTGGGGCCAACGTCCTGACTTTC.